Reported below is one T cell receptor beta chain. What antigen it recognizes has not been identified. Qualities for individual bases were not recorded, and no much larger clone is one base off. This specimen comes from a study of blood T cell repertoires in COVID-19 (dated by TCRdb to the early 2020s). General notes on the study: Samples covering the acute and convalescent phases of COVID-19 were provided by collaborators in the United States, Italy and Spain. The material from the prospective study consisted of cDNA or gDNA derived from T cells, B-cell-depleted T cells, or PBMCs. Subjects who had been exposed to COVID-19, were actively infected with it, or had recovered from it provided the deeply sampled blood TCRbeta repertoires that made up the dataset. The repertoires were made available in a free public database intended to serve as a resource for research on the immune response to SARS-CoV-2. Samples were obtained from the ongoing ImmuneRACE study (first 160 participants) and from about 1,300 subjects provided by 6 global collaborators. Sample metadata almost always included a de-identified subject ID, COVID-19 status, age in years and sex. Where available, HLA class I and class II types were obtained from metadata supplied by the sample provider rather than from assay-based typing. Overall results and qualifications from the work: Clinical and demographic metadata were provided uncurated, with the amount varying by source and participant.

Collaborating institutions collected whole blood in K2EDTA tubes following their own protocols. For TCRbeta analysis, collaborators shipped samples in one of three forms: frozen whole blood, isolated PBMCs, or DNA extracted from either of those sample types. TCRbeta CDR3 regions were amplified from genomic DNA using the immunoSEQ Assay, a bias-controlled multiplex PCR. In the original analysis: The number of nucleated cells in each sample was estimated by amplification of reference gene primers within the assay. Sequence reads were collapsed and filtered to measure the absolute abundance of every unique TCRbeta CDR3 rearrangement. For each sample, productive Simpson clonality was calculated by taking the square root of Simpson's diversity index across productive rearrangements. This immuneACCESS table, as held by TCRdb, lists in-frame sequences with V and J called but not all clones. Of the missing ones, under half trace to an unresolved V gene in checked studies; the others have no known cause. The V and J calls and clone size come from that table; D and trimming were worked out from the DNA. The sample contains almost 95,000 clones, 70% to 85% of them found a single time. Together, the top ten hold approximately 25% of the sample.

The CDR3 runs 12 amino acids, cysteine and phenylalanine included. Only CDR3 DNA remains: 36 bases, in frame from the first base. The V and J ends are trimmed by 7 bases and 7 bases, leaving 10 bases between them. CDR1 and CDR2 were assigned from the germline V gene (reference sequence) as MNHNY and SVGAGI. The receptor comes from a woman in her sixties in a cohort sampled during active or convalescent COVID-19. Recombination joined TRBV6-6 with TRBJ1-4; TRBD1 might be the D gene, on 5 matching bases. Sequenced sample: peripheral blood. The DNA reads TGTGCCAGCAAAGGGGCCATTGAAAAACTGTTTTTT. Its coded protein is CASKGAIEKLFF.